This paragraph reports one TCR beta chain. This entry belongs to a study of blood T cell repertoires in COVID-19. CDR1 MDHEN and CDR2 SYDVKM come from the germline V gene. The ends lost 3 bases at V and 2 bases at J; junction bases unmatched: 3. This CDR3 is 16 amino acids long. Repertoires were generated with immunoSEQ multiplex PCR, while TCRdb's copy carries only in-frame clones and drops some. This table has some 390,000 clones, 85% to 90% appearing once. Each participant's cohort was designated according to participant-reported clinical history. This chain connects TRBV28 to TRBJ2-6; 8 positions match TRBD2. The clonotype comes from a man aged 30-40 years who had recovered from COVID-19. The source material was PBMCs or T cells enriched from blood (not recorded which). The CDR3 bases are TGTGCCAGCAGTTTCTCGGGAGGGACTGGGGCCAACGTCCTGACTTTC. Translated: CASSFSGGTGANVLTF.